This is a list of T cell receptor beta chains from one sample in a study of identical twins. TCRdb re-called the 5' RACE reads with MiXCR, one entry per CDR3 protein. Found here are 650,000 to 750,000 distinct CDR3 sequences, 21% of them singletons; the top ten hold roughly 4%. These same records also appear under a second study, on T cells expressing NK-cell markers.

Material: PBMCs. The receptors were sampled from a woman aged 18 to 35 in good health. Both conserved end residues are part of each CDR3. The D gene is left open where the match is weak. Where a row states a size, it is once, few, many or the class of an expanded clone; other rows omit it.

V	J	D	size	DNA	CDR3
TRBV5-6	TRBJ1-2	.	.	TGTGCCAGCAGCCAAGGTCAGGGGCTGAACTATGGCTACACCTTC	CASSQGQGLNYGYTF
TRBV6-5	TRBJ1-2	.	many	TGTGCCAGCGAGAACGAGGGCTACACCTTC	CASENEGYTF
TRBV5-1	TRBJ2-1	TRBD2	.	TGCGCCAGCAGCCCAAGTCGACTAGCGCGCAGCTCCTACAATGAGCAGTTCTTC	CASSPSRLARSSYNEQFF
TRBV12-5	TRBJ2-2	TRBD1	.	TGTGCTAGTGGTCCCGGACAGGGGTTCGCGAACACCGGGGAGCTGTTTTTT	CASGPGQGFANTGELFF
TRBV7-2	TRBJ2-1	TRBD2	.	TGTGCCAGCAGCATACGACTAGCGGGACTTTACAATGAGCAGTTCTTC	CASSIRLAGLYNEQFF
TRBV5-5	TRBJ2-5	TRBD2	.	TGTGCCAGCAATCGGGGGGATTCCCAAGAGACCCAGTACTTC	CASNRGDSQETQYF
TRBV7-9	TRBJ1-4	.	many	TGTGCCAGCAGCTTACACCAGGAGTTCAATGAAAAACTGTTTTTT	CASSLHQEFNEKLFF
TRBV6-5	TRBJ2-3	TRBD2	.	TGTGCCAGCAGTTACCGCACTAGCGGGAGAGGGGGCACAGATACGCAGTATTTT	CASSYRTSGRGGTDTQYF
TRBV12-3/TRBV12-4	TRBJ2-5	TRBD1	.	TGTGCCAGCAGTTCGGACAGGGGGCTTCGGGAGACCCAGTACTTC	CASSSDRGLRETQYF
TRBV20-1	TRBJ2-3	TRBD2	many	TGCAGTGCTACACTAGCGGGAGTGGGGGCAGGAGATACGCAGTATTTT	CSATLAGVGAGDTQYF
TRBV5-1	TRBJ2-2	.	few	TGCGCCAGCAGAAACGCCTGGGCCGGGGAGCTGTTTTTT	CASRNAWAGELFF
TRBV12-3/TRBV12-4	TRBJ2-5	TRBD2	few	TGTGCCAGCAGGACTAGCGGGAGTGGAGAGACCCAGTACTTC	CASRTSGSGETQYF
TRBV7-3	TRBJ2-7	.	.	TGTGCCAGCAGCTTAAAGACTCAATTAGCTTACGAGCAGTACTTC	CASSLKTQLAYEQYF
TRBV12-3/TRBV12-4	TRBJ2-6	.	few	TGTGCCAGCAGTTTAGGGTGGGGTGGGGCCAACGTCCTGACTTTC	CASSLGWGGANVLTF
TRBV12-3/TRBV12-4	TRBJ2-3	TRBD1	.	TGTGCCAGCCAGGGACAGTCCACAGATACGCAGTATTTT	CASQGQSTDTQYF
TRBV5-1	TRBJ1-2	TRBD1	.	TGCGCCAGCGCGCCACAGGGGGACTATGGCTACACCTTC	CASAPQGDYGYTF
TRBV7-9	TRBJ1-1	.	.	TGTGCCAGCAGCACCGATCAGACTGAAGCTTTCTTT	CASSTDQTEAFF
TRBV7-2	TRBJ2-1	TRBD2	few	TGTGCCAGCAGCTTGTCTCCGGGACTAATAAATCGTGAGCAGTTCTTC	CASSLSPGLINREQFF
TRBV5-1	TRBJ2-1	TRBD2	.	TGCGCCAGCAGCACCGGGACTAGCGGGTGGAATGAGCAGTTCTTC	CASSTGTSGWNEQFF
TRBV12-3/TRBV12-4	TRBJ2-3	.	.	TGTGCCAGCAGTCCATTCAAGGGCACAGATACGCAGTATTTT	CASSPFKGTDTQYF
TRBV5-6	TRBJ2-7	.	.	TGTGCCAGGAGCCCCGGGGTCATCTACGAGCAGTACTTC	CARSPGVIYEQYF
TRBV6-6	TRBJ2-3	TRBD1	.	TGTGCCTCCGGACAGGGAAGAGATACGCAGTATTTT	CASGQGRDTQYF
TRBV18	TRBJ1-1	.	once	TGTGCCAGCTCACCCGCATTGATCCGTGGAATGAACACTGAAGCTTTCTTT	CASSPALIRGMNTEAFF
TRBV12-3/TRBV12-4	TRBJ1-4	TRBD1	many	TGTGCCAGCAGTGTAGGGACAGAGGGCGAAGAAAAACTGTTTTTT	CASSVGTEGEEKLFF
TRBV20-1	TRBJ2-7	.	.	TGCAGTGCTAGTGCAGGGGGGTACGAGCAGTACTTC	CSASAGGYEQYF
TRBV12-3/TRBV12-4	TRBJ1-1	.	many	TGTGCCAGCCTATTCCCGCATGGCCCGACTGAAGCTTTCTTT	CASLFPHGPTEAFF
TRBV9	TRBJ2-7	.	many	TGTGCCAGCAGCTCCCTATCCCACGAGCAGTACTTC	CASSSLSHEQYF
TRBV5-1	TRBJ2-1	.	.	TGCGCCAGCAGCCAACGGACCGGGGGCTACAATGAGCAGTTCTTC	CASSQRTGGYNEQFF
TRBV7-2	TRBJ2-1	TRBD2	.	TGTGCCAGCAGCTTAGCGGAAGGTAGCGGGAGACGGAATGAGCAGTTCTTC	CASSLAEGSGRRNEQFF
TRBV7-3	TRBJ2-1	TRBD2	few	TGTGCCAGCAGCAAGATCGGGGTGGGGGAGGGTGAGCAGTTCTTC	CASSKIGVGEGEQFF
TRBV12-3/TRBV12-4	TRBJ2-4	.	few	TGTGCCAGCACCCCCTTCGTAGTACTAGCCAAAAACATTCAGTACTTC	CASTPFVVLAKNIQYF
TRBV25-1	TRBJ2-7	.	.	TGTGCCAGCAGGTCAGGAAAACTACGGGTAGAGCAGTACTTC	CASRSGKLRVEQYF
TRBV20-1	TRBJ2-7	.	few	TGCAGTGCTGCAACCCCGGCGGCTCTCGAGCAGTACTTC	CSAATPAALEQYF
TRBV20-1	TRBJ2-1	.	few	TGCAGTGCTAGAACCACAGGTAGCGTTAATGAGCAGTTCTTC	CSARTTGSVNEQFF
TRBV15	TRBJ2-3	TRBD1	.	TGTGCCACCGGACAGGGGGCCCTCACAGATACGCAGTATTTT	CATGQGALTDTQYF
TRBV10-3	TRBJ2-2	.	.	TGTGCCATCACAGACCCCAACACCGGGGAGCTGTTTTTT	CAITDPNTGELFF
TRBV23-1	TRBJ2-3	TRBD1	.	TGCGCCAGCAGTCAGTCGACAGGGACCAGTCACACAGATACGCAGTATTTT	CASSQSTGTSHTDTQYF
TRBV20-1	TRBJ2-5	.	many	TGCAGTGCTAGGTCACCTCAGGGGAGAGAGACCCAGTACTTC	CSARSPQGRETQYF
TRBV20-1	TRBJ2-3	TRBD2	.	TGCAGTGCCCAACGCGGGAGTAGCACAGATACGCAGTATTTT	CSAQRGSSTDTQYF
TRBV6-5	TRBJ2-7	TRBD2	few	TGTGCCAGCAGTTACGGGGCTAGCGGCGGAGGCTACGAGCAGTACTTC	CASSYGASGGGYEQYF
TRBV7-8	TRBJ2-7	TRBD2	.	TGTGCCAGCAGGTCTGGACTCCGGGGGGACTACGAGCAGTACTTC	CASRSGLRGDYEQYF